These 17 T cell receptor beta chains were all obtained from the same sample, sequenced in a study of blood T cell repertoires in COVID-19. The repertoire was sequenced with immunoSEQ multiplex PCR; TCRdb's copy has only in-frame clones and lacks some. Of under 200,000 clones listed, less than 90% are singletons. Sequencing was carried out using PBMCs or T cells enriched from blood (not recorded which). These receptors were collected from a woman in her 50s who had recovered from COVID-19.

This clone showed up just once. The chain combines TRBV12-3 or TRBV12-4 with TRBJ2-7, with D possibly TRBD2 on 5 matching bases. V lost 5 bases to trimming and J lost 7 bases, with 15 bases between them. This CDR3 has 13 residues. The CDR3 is CASSPYSSGEQYV. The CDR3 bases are TGTGCCAGCAGTCCCTACTCATCGGGGGAGCAGTACGTC.

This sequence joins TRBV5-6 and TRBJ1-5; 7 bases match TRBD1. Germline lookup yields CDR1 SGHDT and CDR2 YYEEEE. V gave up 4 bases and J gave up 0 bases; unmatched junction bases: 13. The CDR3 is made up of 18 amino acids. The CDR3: CASSASNRGSYSNQPQHF. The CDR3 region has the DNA TGTGCCAGCAGCGCATCCAACAGGGGAAGTTATAGCAATCAGCCCCAGCATTTT.

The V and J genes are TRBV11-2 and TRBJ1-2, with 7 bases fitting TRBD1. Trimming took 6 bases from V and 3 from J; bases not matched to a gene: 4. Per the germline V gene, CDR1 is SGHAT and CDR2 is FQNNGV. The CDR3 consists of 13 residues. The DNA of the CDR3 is TGTGCCAGCAGTCCTCAGGGGGACTATGGCTACACCTTC. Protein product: CASSPQGDYGYTF. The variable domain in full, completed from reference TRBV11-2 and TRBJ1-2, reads EAGVAQSPRYKIIEKRQSVAFWCNPISGHATLYWYQQILGQGPKLLIQFQNNGVVDDSQLPKDRFSAERLKGVDSTLKIQPAKLEDSAVYLCASSPQGDYGYTFGSGTRLTVV.

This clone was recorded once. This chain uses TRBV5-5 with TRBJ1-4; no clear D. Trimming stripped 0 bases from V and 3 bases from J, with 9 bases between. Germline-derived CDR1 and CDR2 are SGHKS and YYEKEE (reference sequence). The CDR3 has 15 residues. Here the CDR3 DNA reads TGTGCCAGCAGCTTGGTCCCGGGTTCTAATGAAAAACTGTTTTTT. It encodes CASSLVPGSNEKLFF.

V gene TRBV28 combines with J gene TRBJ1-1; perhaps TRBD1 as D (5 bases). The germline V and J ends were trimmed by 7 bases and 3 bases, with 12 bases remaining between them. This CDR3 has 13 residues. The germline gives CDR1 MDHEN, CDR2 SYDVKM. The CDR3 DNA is TGTGCCAGCATTACAGGTGGCTACACTGAAGCTTTCTTT. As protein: CASITGGYTEAFF.

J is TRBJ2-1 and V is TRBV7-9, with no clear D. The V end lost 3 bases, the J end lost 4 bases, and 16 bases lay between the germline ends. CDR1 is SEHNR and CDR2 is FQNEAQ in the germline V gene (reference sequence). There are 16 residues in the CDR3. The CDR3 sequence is CASSFGGHPWYNEQFF. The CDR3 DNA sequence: TGTGCCAGCAGCTTTGGCGGCCACCCCTGGTACAATGAGCAGTTCTTC. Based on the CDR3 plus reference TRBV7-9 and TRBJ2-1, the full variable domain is DTGVSQNPRHKITKRGQNVTFRCDPISEHNRLYWYRQTLGQGPEFLTYFQNEAQLEKSRLLSDRFSAERPKGSFSTLEIQRTEQGDSAMYLCASSFGGHPWYNEQFFGPGTRLTVL.

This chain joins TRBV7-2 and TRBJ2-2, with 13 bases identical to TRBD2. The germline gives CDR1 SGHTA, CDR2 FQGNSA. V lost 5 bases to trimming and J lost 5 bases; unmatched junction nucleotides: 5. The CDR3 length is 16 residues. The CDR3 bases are TGTGCCAGCAGCCCCCCGGGACTAGCGGGAACCGGGGAGCTGTTTTTT. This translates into CASSPPGLAGTGELFF.

DNA for the CDR3: TGTGCCAGTAGTATATATAACACTGAAGCTTTCTTT. Protein: CASSIYNTEAFF. The chain joins TRBV19 to TRBJ1-1; D gene uncertain. The CDR3 consists of 12 residues. The germline V gene encodes CDR1 LNHDA and CDR2 SQIVND (reference sequence). Trimming stripped 2 bases from V and 2 bases from J, with 3 bases between.

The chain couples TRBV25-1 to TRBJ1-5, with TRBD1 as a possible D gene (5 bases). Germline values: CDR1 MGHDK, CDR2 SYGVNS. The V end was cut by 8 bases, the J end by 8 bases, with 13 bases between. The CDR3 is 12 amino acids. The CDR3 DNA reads TGTGCCAGCGGGGGGGGGTCGAAGCCCCAGCATTTT. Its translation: CASGGGSKPQHF.

The CDR3 region is CASSPGVNTDTQYF. Written as DNA, the CDR3 is TGCGCCAGCAGCCCCGGGGTCAACACAGATACGCAGTATTTT. This chain joins TRBV5-1 and TRBJ2-3; TRBD2 might be the D (5 bases). The V end lost 4 bases, the J end lost 2 bases, and 11 bases lay between the germline ends. This CDR3 comprises 14 residues. The V gene's germline CDR1 is SGHRS and CDR2 YFSETQ.

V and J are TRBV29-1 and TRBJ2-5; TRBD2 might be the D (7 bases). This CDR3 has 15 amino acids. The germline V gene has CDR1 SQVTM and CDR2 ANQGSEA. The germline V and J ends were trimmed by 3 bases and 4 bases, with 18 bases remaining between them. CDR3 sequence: CSVDIGRGRAETQYF. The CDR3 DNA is TGCAGCGTTGACATAGGGCGGGGGCGCGCAGAGACCCAGTACTTC.

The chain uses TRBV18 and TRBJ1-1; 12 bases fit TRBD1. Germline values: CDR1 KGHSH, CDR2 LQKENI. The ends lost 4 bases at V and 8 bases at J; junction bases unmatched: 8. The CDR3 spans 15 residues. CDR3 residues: CASSRPGTGGVEAFF. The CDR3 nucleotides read TGTGCCAGCTCACGCCCCGGGACAGGGGGCGTGGAAGCTTTCTTT.

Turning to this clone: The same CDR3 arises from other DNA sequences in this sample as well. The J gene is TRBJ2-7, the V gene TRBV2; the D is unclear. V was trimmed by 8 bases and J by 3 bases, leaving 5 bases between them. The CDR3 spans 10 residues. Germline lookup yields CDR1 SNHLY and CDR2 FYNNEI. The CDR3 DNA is TGTGCCAGCGGGCGCTACGAGCAGTACGTC. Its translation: CASGRYEQYV.

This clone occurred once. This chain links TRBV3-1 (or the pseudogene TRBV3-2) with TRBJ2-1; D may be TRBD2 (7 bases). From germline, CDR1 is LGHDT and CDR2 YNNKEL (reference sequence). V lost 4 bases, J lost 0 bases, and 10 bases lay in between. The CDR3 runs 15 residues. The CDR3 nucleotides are TGTGCCAGCAGCCGAGGGGGGGCCTCCTACAATGAGCAGTTCTTC. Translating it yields CASSRGGASYNEQFF.

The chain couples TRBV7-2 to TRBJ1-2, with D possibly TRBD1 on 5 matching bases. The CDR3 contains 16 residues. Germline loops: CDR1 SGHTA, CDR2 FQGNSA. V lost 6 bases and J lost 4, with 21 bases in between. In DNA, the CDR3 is TGTGCCAGCAGACGATCCTTGGGGGGAGGGATCTATGGCTACACCTTC. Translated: CASRRSLGGGIYGYTF.

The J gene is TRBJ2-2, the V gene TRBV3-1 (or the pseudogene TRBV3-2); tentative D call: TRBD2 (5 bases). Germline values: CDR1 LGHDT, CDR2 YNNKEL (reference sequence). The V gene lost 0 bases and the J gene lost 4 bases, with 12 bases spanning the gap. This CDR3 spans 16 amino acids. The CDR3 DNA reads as TGTGCCAGCAGCCAAGATCGAGGGATAAGCACCGGGGAGCTGTTTTTT. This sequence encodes CASSQDRGISTGELFF.

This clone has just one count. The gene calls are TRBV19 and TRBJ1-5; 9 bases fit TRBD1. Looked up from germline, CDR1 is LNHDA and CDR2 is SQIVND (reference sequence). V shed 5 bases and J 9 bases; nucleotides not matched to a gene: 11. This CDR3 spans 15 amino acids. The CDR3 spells CASSYPGQGFLPQHF. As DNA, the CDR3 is TGTGCCAGTAGTTACCCGGGACAGGGTTTCCTGCCCCAGCATTTT.